A selection of T cell receptor beta chains follows, all from one sample in a study of shared clonotypes between healthy human individuals. Generated by immunoSEQ multiplex PCR, the TCRdb table keeps only in-frame clones and is missing some. The data show approximately 2.3 million clones, about 92% seen once. Sequences were obtained from naive CD4+ T cells from PBMCs. The receptors derive from a man aged 18-30 years in good health. Some clones in this sample may be carry-over from other donors' samples. Both conserved end residues are part of each CDR3. The order of the fields is CDR3 DNA, CDR3 protein, J gene, clone size, V gene, D gene. D genes are given only for firm matches. Clone size is given for some rows only: seen once, a few or many times, or a class if the clone is expanded.

CDR3 DNA: TGCGCCAGCAGTGAGCAGTTAGGGCCAAAGACCGGGGAGCTGTTTTTT
CDR3 protein: CASSEQLGPKTGELFF
J gene: TRBJ2-2
clone size: .
V gene: TRBV10-1
D gene: .

CDR3 DNA: TGTGCCACCTCCCTCCGGGACGTAGCCTACGAGCAGTACTTC
CDR3 protein: CATSLRDVAYEQYF
J gene: TRBJ2-7
clone size: .
V gene: TRBV7-9
D gene: .

CDR3 DNA: TGTGCCAGCAGTTTATCGCAGGCGGCTGGAAACACCATATATTTT
CDR3 protein: CASSLSQAAGNTIYF
J gene: TRBJ1-3
clone size: .
V gene: TRBV28
D gene: .

CDR3 DNA: TGTGCCAGCAGTCCACGACAGGGAAACTATGGCTACACCTTC
CDR3 protein: CASSPRQGNYGYTF
J gene: TRBJ1-2
clone size: .
V gene: TRBV6-1
D gene: TRBD1

CDR3 DNA: TGTGCCAGCAGCCCCGGTTGGGGGACCCAAATGGAGACCCAGTACTTC
CDR3 protein: CASSPGWGTQMETQYF
J gene: TRBJ2-5
clone size: .
V gene: TRBV9
D gene: .

CDR3 DNA: TGTGCCAGCTCACCATTAGCGTCCGAGCAGTACTTC
CDR3 protein: CASSPLASEQYF
J gene: TRBJ2-7
clone size: once
V gene: TRBV18
D gene: .

CDR3 DNA: TGCGCCAGCAGCTTGGTGGTAGCGGCGCTCCCAACGTATGAAGAGACCCAGTACTTC
CDR3 protein: CASSLVVAALPTYEETQYF
J gene: TRBJ2-5
clone size: .
V gene: TRBV5-1
D gene: .

CDR3 DNA: TGTGCCAGCAGCCTCGGAGGGTTCGGCTATGGCTACACCTTC
CDR3 protein: CASSLGGFGYGYTF
J gene: TRBJ1-2
clone size: .
V gene: TRBV5-6
D gene: .

CDR3 DNA: TGCGCCAGCAGCCCACAAGATCCTAACTATGGCTACACCTTC
CDR3 protein: CASSPQDPNYGYTF
J gene: TRBJ1-2
clone size: .
V gene: TRBV5-1
D gene: .

CDR3 DNA: TGTGCCAGCATCAGGGATAATGAAAAACTGTTTTTT
CDR3 protein: CASIRDNEKLFF
J gene: TRBJ1-4
clone size: .
V gene: TRBV7-9
D gene: .

CDR3 DNA: TGTGCCAGCAGCACCCCCGGGACAGGGGACACCGGGGAGCTGTTTTTT
CDR3 protein: CASSTPGTGDTGELFF
J gene: TRBJ2-2
clone size: .
V gene: TRBV28
D gene: TRBD1

CDR3 DNA: TGTGCCAGCAGCCTACTTAGCGGTAGCTCCTACAATGAGCAGTTCTTC
CDR3 protein: CASSLLSGSSYNEQFF
J gene: TRBJ2-1
clone size: .
V gene: TRBV9
D gene: .

CDR3 DNA: TGTGCCTGGAGTGTACTCAGCGGGAGGGCCTACGAGCAGTACTTC
CDR3 protein: CAWSVLSGRAYEQYF
J gene: TRBJ2-7
clone size: .
V gene: TRBV30
D gene: TRBD2

CDR3 DNA: TGCGCCAGCAGTGAGCGAGGGTCTGGAAACACCATATATTTT
CDR3 protein: CASSERGSGNTIYF
J gene: TRBJ1-3
clone size: .
V gene: TRBV10-1
D gene: .

CDR3 DNA: TGTGCCAGCAGCGTACTGGACGGTTCCACCTACAATGAGCAGTTCTTC
CDR3 protein: CASSVLDGSTYNEQFF
J gene: TRBJ2-1
clone size: .
V gene: TRBV9
D gene: .

CDR3 DNA: TGTGCCAGCGGGCGTAGATCAGATACGCAGTATTTT
CDR3 protein: CASGRRSDTQYF
J gene: TRBJ2-3
clone size: .
V gene: TRBV27
D gene: .

CDR3 DNA: TGCGCCAGCAGCCAAGATAGCGTTTATGGCTACACCTTC
CDR3 protein: CASSQDSVYGYTF
J gene: TRBJ1-2
clone size: .
V gene: TRBV4-1
D gene: .

CDR3 DNA: TGCGCCAGCAGCCAACGGGACTCCTACAATGAGCAGTTCTTC
CDR3 protein: CASSQRDSYNEQFF
J gene: TRBJ2-1
clone size: .
V gene: TRBV5-1
D gene: .

CDR3 DNA: TGTGCCAGTACCGGGCCTACGTGGAATGAGCAGTTCTTC
CDR3 protein: CASTGPTWNEQFF
J gene: TRBJ2-1
clone size: .
V gene: TRBV19
D gene: .

CDR3 DNA: TGTGCCAGCAGCTTGGCCCAGGCTGGATCCTACGAGCAGTACTTC
CDR3 protein: CASSLAQAGSYEQYF
J gene: TRBJ2-7
clone size: .
V gene: TRBV5-4
D gene: .

CDR3 DNA: TGTGCCAGCAGTGACAACGGAAACACCATATATTTT
CDR3 protein: CASSDNGNTIYF
J gene: TRBJ1-3
clone size: .
V gene: TRBV2
D gene: .

CDR3 DNA: TGTGCCAGCACCCCGACAGGGGCTAACTCTGGAAACACCATATATTTT
CDR3 protein: CASTPTGANSGNTIYF
J gene: TRBJ1-3
clone size: .
V gene: TRBV28
D gene: TRBD1

CDR3 DNA: TGCGCCAGCAGCTTCCGAGGCAGCGTCTCTGGAAACACCATATATTTT
CDR3 protein: CASSFRGSVSGNTIYF
J gene: TRBJ1-3
clone size: .
V gene: TRBV5-1
D gene: .

CDR3 DNA: TGTGCCAGCAGATTCCCGGGAAACACCATATATTTT
CDR3 protein: CASRFPGNTIYF
J gene: TRBJ1-3
clone size: .
V gene: TRBV28
D gene: .

CDR3 DNA: TGTGCCAGCAGCGTACAACAGGGCACCGGGGAGCTGTTTTTT
CDR3 protein: CASSVQQGTGELFF
J gene: TRBJ2-2
clone size: .
V gene: TRBV7-3
D gene: .

CDR3 DNA: TGTGCCAGCAGCCTCCGGACAACCACAGATACGCAGTATTTT
CDR3 protein: CASSLRTTTDTQYF
J gene: TRBJ2-3
clone size: .
V gene: TRBV9
D gene: .

CDR3 DNA: TGTGCCAGCAGTTACTCGAGTCAGCTCAACACTGAAGCTTTCTTT
CDR3 protein: CASSYSSQLNTEAFF
J gene: TRBJ1-1
clone size: .
V gene: TRBV6-5
D gene: .

CDR3 DNA: TGTGCCAGCAGTTATTCAAACTCTTACTCTGGAAACACCATATATTTT
CDR3 protein: CASSYSNSYSGNTIYF
J gene: TRBJ1-3
clone size: .
V gene: TRBV6-6
D gene: .

CDR3 DNA: TGCGCCAGCAGCTTGGAGGCAAGCGCGGGCCAAGAGACCCAGTACTTC
CDR3 protein: CASSLEASAGQETQYF
J gene: TRBJ2-5
clone size: .
V gene: TRBV5-1
D gene: .

CDR3 DNA: TGCGCCAGCAGCTTGGAACACCTGGGTAATGAAAAACTGTTTTTT
CDR3 protein: CASSLEHLGNEKLFF
J gene: TRBJ1-4
clone size: .
V gene: TRBV5-1
D gene: .

CDR3 DNA: TGTGCCAGCAGTGAAGTGAACGCGGGACAGGGGTCTGGCTACACCTTC
CDR3 protein: CASSEVNAGQGSGYTF
J gene: TRBJ1-2
clone size: .
V gene: TRBV2
D gene: TRBD1

CDR3 DNA: TGTGCCAGCAGTACCAGACAGGCTAGCACAGATACGCAGTATTTT
CDR3 protein: CASSTRQASTDTQYF
J gene: TRBJ2-3
clone size: .
V gene: TRBV28
D gene: .

CDR3 DNA: TGTGCCAGCTCACCAATGGGACTAGCATCCAATGAGCAGTTCTTC
CDR3 protein: CASSPMGLASNEQFF
J gene: TRBJ2-1
clone size: .
V gene: TRBV18
D gene: TRBD2

CDR3 DNA: TGTGCCAGCAGCGTAGTAGGGGGCGGTGAGACCCAGTACTTC
CDR3 protein: CASSVVGGGETQYF
J gene: TRBJ2-5
clone size: once
V gene: TRBV9
D gene: TRBD1

CDR3 DNA: TGTGCCAGCAGCGTCGCCCCGACCGCCTACAATGAGCAGTTCTTC
CDR3 protein: CASSVAPTAYNEQFF
J gene: TRBJ2-1
clone size: once
V gene: TRBV9
D gene: .

CDR3 DNA: TGTGCCAGCAGTGAGGCCCACGAGCAGTACTTC
CDR3 protein: CASSEAHEQYF
J gene: TRBJ2-7
clone size: .
V gene: TRBV6-1
D gene: .

CDR3 DNA: TGTGCCAGCAGCATACAAGCGGGAGAATCAGATACGCAGTATTTT
CDR3 protein: CASSIQAGESDTQYF
J gene: TRBJ2-3
clone size: .
V gene: TRBV7-3
D gene: TRBD2

CDR3 DNA: TGTGCCAGCAGCTTAGAACCGGACAGCGACTACAATGAGCAGTTCTTC
CDR3 protein: CASSLEPDSDYNEQFF
J gene: TRBJ2-1
clone size: .
V gene: TRBV11-1
D gene: .

CDR3 DNA: TGTGCCAGCTCCCGAGGCCGTTTTCGAGAGACCCAGTACTTC
CDR3 protein: CASSRGRFRETQYF
J gene: TRBJ2-5
clone size: .
V gene: TRBV6-1
D gene: .

CDR3 DNA: TGTGCCAGCAGTTTATTAGGCCCTTACGAGCAGTACTTC
CDR3 protein: CASSLLGPYEQYF
J gene: TRBJ2-7
clone size: .
V gene: TRBV28
D gene: .

CDR3 DNA: TGCGCCAGCAGCTTGGAGGGCACCGTGAACACTGAAGCTTTCTTT
CDR3 protein: CASSLEGTVNTEAFF
J gene: TRBJ1-1
clone size: .
V gene: TRBV5-1
D gene: .

CDR3 DNA: TGTGCCAGCAGAACGAATGACGAGCAGTACTTC
CDR3 protein: CASRTNDEQYF
J gene: TRBJ2-7
clone size: .
V gene: TRBV6-6
D gene: .

CDR3 DNA: TGTGCCAGCAGCCTAGGACCAGGGAATGAGCAGTTCTTC
CDR3 protein: CASSLGPGNEQFF
J gene: TRBJ2-1
clone size: .
V gene: TRBV7-3
D gene: .

CDR3 DNA: TGCAGCGTAGTCGGGCCCCTCGGAGGGAATGAGCAGTTCTTC
CDR3 protein: CSVVGPLGGNEQFF
J gene: TRBJ2-1
clone size: .
V gene: TRBV29-1
D gene: .

CDR3 DNA: TGCGCCAGCAGCTTAAAAGGGGAGGAGACCCAGTACTTC
CDR3 protein: CASSLKGEETQYF
J gene: TRBJ2-5
clone size: .
V gene: TRBV5-1
D gene: .

CDR3 DNA: TGTGCCAGCAGCAAGGGGACGGGCTCTGGAAACACCATATATTTT
CDR3 protein: CASSKGTGSGNTIYF
J gene: TRBJ1-3
clone size: .
V gene: TRBV7-9
D gene: .